The 7 T cell receptor beta chains below come from one sample, sequenced in a study of human T cells and chemical hapten exposure. TCRdb used MiXCR to reprocess the RACE reads, holding one entry per CDR3 protein. The table records fewer than 200,000 distinct CDR3 sequences, roughly 30% of them present only once. Documented time point: pre-sensitization, week 0. Treatment of the sample: therapeutic diphenylcyclopropenone sensitization with weekly scalp DPC. The specimen comprised whole blood, sampled in connection with sensitization to the hapten diphenylcyclopropenone (DPC). Receptors originate from a woman aged 25 to 39 with alopecia areata. Some clones in this sample may be carry-over from other donors' samples.

The chain has TRBV29-1 and TRBJ2-7, with D possibly called TRBD1 or TRBD2 (5 bases each). This CDR3 contains 13 residues. In germline, CDR1 is SQVTM, CDR2 ANQGSEA. The V gene lost 5 bases and the J gene lost 0 bases, with 11 bases spanning the gap. This CDR3 reads CSVRDVSSYEQYF. In DNA form, the CDR3 reads TGCAGCGTTCGGGACGTGAGCTCCTACGAGCAGTACTTC.

This clonotype was found a few times. The rearrangement joins TRBV21-1 to TRBJ1-6. TRBV21-1 is marked as a pseudogene. The CDR3 extends over 17 amino acids. Here the CDR3 reads CASSKAGLNAYNSPLHF. CDR3 nucleotides: TGTGCCAGCAGCAAGGCGGGGTTGAATGCCTATAATTCACCCCTCCACTTT.

The DNA for the CDR3 is TGTGCCAGCGGAACCCTCCGGGACCACGGAACGCAGTATTTT. This sequence encodes CASGTLRDHGTQYF. The chain combines TRBV11-2 with TRBJ2-3, with D tentatively TRBD1 or TRBD2 (5 bases each). This CDR3 contains 14 residues. The germline V and J ends were trimmed by 8 bases and 9 bases, with 21 bases remaining between them. Germline V lookup: CDR1 SGHAT, CDR2 FQNNGV.

The chain joins TRBV7-2 to TRBJ2-4, with TRBD1 identical over 10 bases. The CDR3 runs to 15 residues. J was trimmed by 13 bases and V by 4 bases; bases with no gene match: 13. Germline assignment: CDR1 SGHTA and CDR2 FQGNSA. CDR3 amino acids: CASSSGTGVAWGQYF. The CDR3 DNA reads as TGTGCCAGCAGCTCCGGGACAGGGGTGGCCTGGGGGCAGTACTTC.

The chain joins TRBV28 to TRBJ2-3, with 8 nucleotides matching TRBD2. The CDR3 is 16 residues long. Germline V gene data show CDR1 as MDHEN and CDR2 as SYDVKM. The trim removed 4 bases at V and 4 bases at J, leaving 10 bases unmatched. CDR3 amino acids: CASSSPGAGEADTQYF. The CDR3 DNA sequence: TGTGCCAGCAGTTCCCCAGGAGCGGGAGAGGCAGATACGCAGTATTTT.

This clonotype was counted between two and nine times. The chain recombines TRBV29-1 with TRBJ2-7; the D gene is possibly TRBD1 (6 bases). The CDR3 spans 13 residues. Trimming removed 7 bases at V and 3 bases at J, with 16 bases between. Germline-derived CDR1 and CDR2 are SQVTM and ANQGSEA. For the CDR3, the DNA is TGCAGCGGGTTGACAGGCACGAGCTACGAGCAGTACTTC. Amino acids: CSGLTGTSYEQYF.

This rearrangement joins TRBV24-1 to TRBJ2-2; TRBD1 might be the D (5 bases). Germline CDR1 KGHDR, CDR2 SFDVKD. The CDR3 sequence is 15 residues long. The V end lost 9 bases, the J end lost 0 bases, and 13 bases lay between the germline ends. CDR3 sequence (DNA): TGTGCCACCGGGGCGACAGACCCGAACACCGGGGAGCTGTTTTTT. Its protein is CATGATDPNTGELFF.